This T cell receptor beta chain was sequenced during a study of response to subunit inactivated influenza vaccine. TCRdb redid the calling of the RT-PCR reads with MiXCR, one entry per CDR3 protein. The sample consists of 530,000 or so distinct CDR3 sequences, 14% of them appearing once. The germline V gene has CDR1 KGHSH and CDR2 LQKENI. The CDR3 is 15 residues long. J lost 5 bases, V lost 4 bases, and 4 bases had no gene match. This clonotype was obtained from a man aged 50-59 years who received an inactivated influenza vaccine. The rearrangement links TRBV18 to TRBJ2-5, with 13 bases aligning to TRBD2. The specimen was PBMCs from blood, collected 12 days after vaccination. The CDR3 region is CASSQTSGRLETQYF. The DNA of the CDR3 is TGTGCCAGCTCACAGACTAGCGGGAGGTTGGAGACCCAGTACTTC. The variable domain in full, with the rest retrieved from reference TRBV18 and TRBJ2-5, is NAGVMQNPRHLVRRRGQEARLRCSPMKGHSHVYWYRQLPEEGLKFMVYLQKENIIDESGMPKERFSAEFPKEGPSILRIQQVVRGDSAAYFCASSQTSGRLETQYFGPGTRLLVL.